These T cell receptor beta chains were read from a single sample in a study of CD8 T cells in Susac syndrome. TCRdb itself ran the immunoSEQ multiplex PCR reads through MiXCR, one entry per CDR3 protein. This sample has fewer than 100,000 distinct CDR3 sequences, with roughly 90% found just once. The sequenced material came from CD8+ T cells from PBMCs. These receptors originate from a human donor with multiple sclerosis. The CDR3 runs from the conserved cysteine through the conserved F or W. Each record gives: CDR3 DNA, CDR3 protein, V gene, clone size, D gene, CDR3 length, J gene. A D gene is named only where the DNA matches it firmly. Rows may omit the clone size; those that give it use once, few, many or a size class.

CDR3nt: TGTGCCAGAACGAACAGGGTAAATGGGAACACTGAAGCTTTCTTT
CDR3aa: CARTNRVNGNTEAFF
v_gene: TRBV19
abundance: NA
d_gene: NA
len: 15
j_gene: TRBJ1-1

CDR3nt: TGTGCCAGCAGCAGAACAGGGGGCTCCGAGGTCTTC
CDR3aa: CASSRTGGSEVF
v_gene: TRBV5-4
abundance: NA
d_gene: TRBD1
len: 12
j_gene: TRBJ2-1

CDR3nt: TGTGCCTGGAGTGTACAGGCAGGGAATCTCTACGAGCAGTACTTC
CDR3aa: CAWSVQAGNLYEQYF
v_gene: TRBV30
abundance: NA
d_gene: NA
len: 15
j_gene: TRBJ2-7

CDR3nt: TGTGCCATCAGTGAGTCCACGGGAGGCTCCTACAATGAGCAGTTCTTC
CDR3aa: CAISESTGGSYNEQFF
v_gene: TRBV10-3
abundance: NA
d_gene: TRBD2
len: 16
j_gene: TRBJ2-1

CDR3nt: TGTGCCAGCAGCACCCACCTCCTCCGGACTAGCAGGTACAATGAGCAGTTCTTC
CDR3aa: CASSTHLLRTSRYNEQFF
v_gene: TRBV7-9
abundance: NA
d_gene: TRBD2
len: 18
j_gene: TRBJ2-1

CDR3nt: TGTGCCAGCAGAGAACCGGGTCTCTATGGCTACACCTTC
CDR3aa: CASREPGLYGYTF
v_gene: TRBV7-2
abundance: NA
d_gene: NA
len: 13
j_gene: TRBJ1-2

CDR3nt: TGCAGTGCTCCGGGACTAGCGGGAGCATTTTCCTACAATGAGCAGTTCTTC
CDR3aa: CSAPGLAGAFSYNEQFF
v_gene: TRBV20-1
abundance: NA
d_gene: TRBD2
len: 17
j_gene: TRBJ2-1

CDR3nt: TGTGCCAGCAGCTTAGCCGAGAAATACGAGCAGTACTTC
CDR3aa: CASSLAEKYEQYF
v_gene: TRBV7-6
abundance: NA
d_gene: NA
len: 13
j_gene: TRBJ2-7

CDR3nt: TGTGCCAGCAGCGAGACGGGGAGCAATCAGCCCCAGCATTTT
CDR3aa: CASSETGSNQPQHF
v_gene: TRBV9
abundance: NA
d_gene: NA
len: 14
j_gene: TRBJ1-5

CDR3nt: TGTGCCTGGAGTGCATCTTCACCCCTCCACTTT
CDR3aa: CAWSASSPLHF
v_gene: TRBV30
abundance: NA
d_gene: NA
len: 11
j_gene: TRBJ1-6

CDR3nt: TGTGCCAGCAGCTTAGCCGATAGGATGGAACACCCATCTGGAAACACCATATATTTT
CDR3aa: CASSLADRMEHPSGNTIYF
v_gene: TRBV13
abundance: NA
d_gene: NA
len: 19
j_gene: TRBJ1-3

CDR3nt: TGCGCCAGCAGCCCCTATCCGGGACTGAGGAACACTGAAGCTTTCTTT
CDR3aa: CASSPYPGLRNTEAFF
v_gene: TRBV5-1
abundance: NA
d_gene: NA
len: 16
j_gene: TRBJ1-1

CDR3nt: TGTGCCAGCAGTTACAGACAGGGCACCGGGGAGCTGTTTTTT
CDR3aa: CASSYRQGTGELFF
v_gene: TRBV27
abundance: NA
d_gene: TRBD1
len: 14
j_gene: TRBJ2-2

CDR3nt: TGTGCCAGCAGTTTTCAGGGGGGAAACACCATATATTTT
CDR3aa: CASSFQGGNTIYF
v_gene: TRBV28
abundance: NA
d_gene: NA
len: 13
j_gene: TRBJ1-3

CDR3nt: TGTGCCAGCAGTACGACTGAACTGAATGAGCAGTTCTTC
CDR3aa: CASSTTELNEQFF
v_gene: TRBV12-3/TRBV12-4
abundance: NA
d_gene: NA
len: 13
j_gene: TRBJ2-1

CDR3nt: TGTGCCAGCAGTTCCACCCTGTATGCTAACTATGGCTACACCTTC
CDR3aa: CASSSTLYANYGYTF
v_gene: TRBV6-6
abundance: NA
d_gene: NA
len: 15
j_gene: TRBJ1-2

CDR3nt: TGTGCCAGCAGCACGGGACAGGAGCAGTTCTTC
CDR3aa: CASSTGQEQFF
v_gene: TRBV2
abundance: NA
d_gene: TRBD1
len: 11
j_gene: TRBJ2-1

CDR3nt: TGTGCCAGCAGCGTAGAGAGGTCCACTTACCGGACAGATACGCAGTATTTT
CDR3aa: CASSVERSTYRTDTQYF
v_gene: TRBV9
abundance: NA
d_gene: NA
len: 17
j_gene: TRBJ2-3

CDR3nt: TGTGCCAGCAGCCCGGACAGTTCCCAAGAGACCCAGTACTTC
CDR3aa: CASSPDSSQETQYF
v_gene: TRBV12-3/TRBV12-4
abundance: NA
d_gene: NA
len: 14
j_gene: TRBJ2-5

CDR3nt: TGTGCCAGCACTCCCGGGGACCATTCACCCCTCCACTTT
CDR3aa: CASTPGDHSPLHF
v_gene: TRBV6-1
abundance: NA
d_gene: NA
len: 13
j_gene: TRBJ1-6

CDR3nt: TGTGCCAGCAGTTTAGTCTCGGCAGGGCGGCAGCCCCAGCATTTT
CDR3aa: CASSLVSAGRQPQHF
v_gene: TRBV28
abundance: NA
d_gene: NA
len: 15
j_gene: TRBJ1-5

CDR3nt: TGTGCCAGCAGTCCTATTCGGGGGCGGGCGTACGAGCAGTACTTC
CDR3aa: CASSPIRGRAYEQYF
v_gene: TRBV28
abundance: NA
d_gene: NA
len: 15
j_gene: TRBJ2-7

CDR3nt: TGTGCCAGCAGTTCCTTAGAGGGGTCTAATCAGCCCCAGCATTTT
CDR3aa: CASSSLEGSNQPQHF
v_gene: TRBV27
abundance: NA
d_gene: NA
len: 15
j_gene: TRBJ1-5

CDR3nt: TGTGCCTGGAGTGGGACATCAAACACTGAAGCTTTCTTT
CDR3aa: CAWSGTSNTEAFF
v_gene: TRBV30
abundance: NA
d_gene: NA
len: 13
j_gene: TRBJ1-1

CDR3nt: TGTGCCAGCAGTGAAGGCCCCACAGGGGTGACCTCTGGGGCCAACGTCCTGACTTTC
CDR3aa: CASSEGPTGVTSGANVLTF
v_gene: TRBV2
abundance: NA
d_gene: TRBD1
len: 19
j_gene: TRBJ2-6

CDR3nt: TGTGCCAGTAGTAGCGAGTCCTACGAGCAGTACTTC
CDR3aa: CASSSESYEQYF
v_gene: TRBV19
abundance: NA
d_gene: NA
len: 12
j_gene: TRBJ2-7

CDR3nt: TGTGCCAGCAGTTCAAGAGGGGGGAATCAGCCCCAGCATTTT
CDR3aa: CASSSRGGNQPQHF
v_gene: TRBV27
abundance: once
d_gene: NA
len: 14
j_gene: TRBJ1-5

CDR3nt: TGCAGCGTACCAGAAAACACCGGGGAGCTGTTTTTT
CDR3aa: CSVPENTGELFF
v_gene: TRBV29-1
abundance: NA
d_gene: NA
len: 12
j_gene: TRBJ2-2

CDR3nt: TGTGCCAGCAGTCCTGGTATCGCCCCCTACAATGAGCAGTTCTTC
CDR3aa: CASSPGIAPYNEQFF
v_gene: TRBV7-3
abundance: NA
d_gene: NA
len: 15
j_gene: TRBJ2-1

CDR3nt: TGTGCCTGGAGTCCGTATACGGCTCTCCAAGAGACCCAGTACTTC
CDR3aa: CAWSPYTALQETQYF
v_gene: TRBV30
abundance: NA
d_gene: NA
len: 15
j_gene: TRBJ2-5

CDR3nt: TGCGCCAGCAGCCAAGAATCAGGCCGCTCCTACGAGCAGTACTTC
CDR3aa: CASSQESGRSYEQYF
v_gene: TRBV4-3
abundance: NA
d_gene: NA
len: 15
j_gene: TRBJ2-7

CDR3nt: TGTGCCAGCTGGGGCAGGACCAACTCTGGGGCCAACGTCCTGACTTTC
CDR3aa: CASWGRTNSGANVLTF
v_gene: TRBV12-3/TRBV12-4
abundance: NA
d_gene: NA
len: 16
j_gene: TRBJ2-6

CDR3nt: TGTGCCAGCAGCGGGCAGGGGGTCACCTACAATGAGCAGTTCTTC
CDR3aa: CASSGQGVTYNEQFF
v_gene: TRBV9
abundance: NA
d_gene: TRBD1
len: 15
j_gene: TRBJ2-1